This is a list of T cell receptor beta chains from one sample in a study of T cells after yellow fever vaccination. TCRdb reprocessed the 5' RACE reads via MiXCR and lists one record per CDR3 protein. In the table there are 450,000 to 600,000 distinct CDR3 sequences, about a sixth of which are singletons. The sequencing here drew on PBMCs, taken 5 to 6 days after the first yellow fever vaccination. Receptor source: a man between 18 and 29 years old who received the YFV17D yellow fever vaccine. CDR3s leave out the opening cysteine and the closing phenylalanine or tryptophan. D genes are given only for firm matches.

TRBV10-3	TRBJ2-7	TRBD1	AISEEDRAVYEQY
TRBV20-1	TRBJ2-6	TRBD1	SARTGAGANVLT
TRBV6-5	TRBJ2-3	-	ASSYPGIGGPTDTQY
TRBV29-1	TRBJ1-2	TRBD1	SVERDSNYGYT
TRBV7-2	TRBJ2-3	TRBD2	ASSPFREAGGKDTQY
TRBV6-5	TRBJ2-7	-	ASSYWGANPYEQY
TRBV5-1	TRBJ2-5	-	ASSLEIGGGQETQY
TRBV5-4	TRBJ2-3	-	ASHTGDTQY
TRBV4-2	TRBJ2-2	TRBD2	ASSPPGGVRELF
TRBV3-1	TRBJ2-3	TRBD2	ASSPLYPSGGAADTQY
TRBV20-1	TRBJ2-3	TRBD1	SASSAGTAITDTQY
TRBV11-2	TRBJ2-1	TRBD1	ASSPGTGDHNEQF
TRBV5-1	TRBJ2-7	-	ASGLQDLYEQY
TRBV24-1	TRBJ2-1	TRBD1	AIRTGTSSYNEQF
TRBV7-9	TRBJ1-1	-	ASSLRGVHEAF
TRBV5-1	TRBJ2-2	-	ASSLRAPGGELF
TRBV5-1	TRBJ2-5	-	ASSAGIPGQETQY
TRBV20-1	TRBJ2-1	TRBD2	SASLSGGANEQF
TRBV6-1	TRBJ1-5	TRBD1	ASSRQGAGDQPQH
TRBV6-1	TRBJ1-1	-	ASSLGGMSEAF
TRBV7-9	TRBJ2-3	-	ASSLTTGQYHTDTQY
TRBV13	TRBJ2-2	TRBD2	ASSLGTSGPLKANTGELF
TRBV12-3/TRBV12-4	TRBJ2-3	-	ASTLEGPLKDTQY
TRBV4-1	TRBJ2-7	TRBD1	ASSQVQGETTYEQY
TRBV5-1	TRBJ1-1	-	ASSLEGIGNTEAF
TRBV11-1	TRBJ2-5	-	ASSLFRGGTGGFYSETQY
TRBV6-1	TRBJ1-2	-	ASSEALVGGPYGYT
TRBV19	TRBJ2-5	-	ASSPRGYIMAQY
TRBV7-2	TRBJ2-2	-	ASSLTSYSTGELF
TRBV12-3/TRBV12-4	TRBJ2-1	TRBD1	ASRIQGNEQF
TRBV6-1	TRBJ2-7	TRBD2	ASSQASGGNEQY
TRBV27	TRBJ1-2	TRBD1	ASSFRGLQGYT
TRBV9	TRBJ2-7	TRBD1	ASSGSGTGSLEQY
TRBV6-5	TRBJ2-3	-	ASSYPAAGTDTQY
TRBV6-5	TRBJ1-5	-	ASSYRPGANSMDQPQH
TRBV2	TRBJ2-7	-	ASSVGGLEQY
TRBV5-1	TRBJ2-1	TRBD2	ASSWGLAGDSYNEQF
TRBV12-3/TRBV12-4	TRBJ2-3	-	ASSLFYGSSTDTQY
TRBV5-1	TRBJ2-7	TRBD1	ASSWTGIYEQY
TRBV27	TRBJ1-3	-	ASSSASGNTIY
TRBV5-6	TRBJ1-2	-	ASSSRDLIVVVGYT
TRBV7-9	TRBJ1-1	-	ASSAPEENTEAF
TRBV7-9	TRBJ2-3	-	ASSLTGAGDTQY
TRBV2	TRBJ2-2	-	ASSKARVFTGELF
TRBV18	TRBJ2-5	-	ASSRGAQIYTPLQETQY
TRBV9	TRBJ2-5	-	ASSPRGRVRETQY
TRBV9	TRBJ2-5	-	ASSEGETQY
TRBV5-1	TRBJ2-7	TRBD2	ASSPGRVAYEQY
TRBV4-2	TRBJ1-5	-	ASSQETTSNQPQH
TRBV27	TRBJ1-2	-	ASSLRAGFYGYT
TRBV7-9	TRBJ2-7	TRBD1	ASSSGQGPLYEQY
TRBV6-1	TRBJ1-2	TRBD1	ASSNTGGYGYT
TRBV12-3/TRBV12-4	TRBJ2-2	-	ASSRWGKNTGELF
TRBV5-4	TRBJ2-1	TRBD2	ASSFIGGAGEQF
TRBV5-1	TRBJ2-2	-	ASSFDSLNTGELF